This T cell receptor (beta chain) appears in the sequencing data of a study of blood T cell repertoires in COVID-19. About the research overall: Sites in the United States, Italy and Spain provided acute and convalescent COVID-19 samples. Sources were T cells, B-cell-depleted T cells, or PBMCs; the material itself was cDNA or gDNA.

Original data processing: How many nucleated cells were present was estimated from reference gene primer amplification. TCRdb's table, derived via immunoSEQ multiplex PCR, lists solely in-frame clones and lacks some. The V and J calls and clone size were taken over from that table, and D and trimming were inferred from the DNA. The top ten clones hold 1.5% to 2% of a sample with 140,000 to 150,000 clones, 88% of them seen once. The V gene end was trimmed by 1 base and the J gene end by 5 bases; junction bases not matched to a gene: 6. Germline CDR1 reads SGHVS; CDR2 reads FQNEAQ. The CDR3 is made up of 15 amino acids. This clone was seen just once.

The material sequenced was peripheral blood. The chain links TRBV7-8 to TRBJ2-5; 8 bases align to TRBD2. The source of this sequence is a man in his sixties or seventies with acute or convalescent COVID-19. In DNA, the CDR3 is TGTGCCAGCAGCTTAGGGACTAGCTATAGGGAGACCCAGTACTTC. Translated, it gives CASSLGTSYRETQYF. Complete variable domain (other parts from reference TRBV7-8 and TRBJ2-5): GAGVSQSPRYKVAKRGQDVALRCDPISGHVSLFWYQQALGQGPEFLTYFQNEAQLDKSGLPSDRFFAERPEGSVSTLKIQRTQQEDSAVYLCASSLGTSYRETQYFGPGTRLLVL.